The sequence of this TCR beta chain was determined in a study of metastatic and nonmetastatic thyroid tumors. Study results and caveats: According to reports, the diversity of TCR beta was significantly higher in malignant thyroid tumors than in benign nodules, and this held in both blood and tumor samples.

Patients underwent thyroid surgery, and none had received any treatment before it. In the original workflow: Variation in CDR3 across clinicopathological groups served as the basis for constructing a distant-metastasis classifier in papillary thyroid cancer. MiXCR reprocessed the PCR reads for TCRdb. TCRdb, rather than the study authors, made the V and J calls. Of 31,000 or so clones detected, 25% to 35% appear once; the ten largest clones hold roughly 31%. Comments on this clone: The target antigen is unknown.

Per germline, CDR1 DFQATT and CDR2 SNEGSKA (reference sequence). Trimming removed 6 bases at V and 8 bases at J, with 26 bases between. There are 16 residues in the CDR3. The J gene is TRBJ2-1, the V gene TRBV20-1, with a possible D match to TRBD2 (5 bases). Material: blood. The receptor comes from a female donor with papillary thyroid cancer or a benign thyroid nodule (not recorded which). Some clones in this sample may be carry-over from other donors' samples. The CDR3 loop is CSATPRERVPRDEQFF. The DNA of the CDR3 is TGCAGTGCAACGCCGCGTGAGAGGGTACCTCGGGATGAGCAGTTCTTC.